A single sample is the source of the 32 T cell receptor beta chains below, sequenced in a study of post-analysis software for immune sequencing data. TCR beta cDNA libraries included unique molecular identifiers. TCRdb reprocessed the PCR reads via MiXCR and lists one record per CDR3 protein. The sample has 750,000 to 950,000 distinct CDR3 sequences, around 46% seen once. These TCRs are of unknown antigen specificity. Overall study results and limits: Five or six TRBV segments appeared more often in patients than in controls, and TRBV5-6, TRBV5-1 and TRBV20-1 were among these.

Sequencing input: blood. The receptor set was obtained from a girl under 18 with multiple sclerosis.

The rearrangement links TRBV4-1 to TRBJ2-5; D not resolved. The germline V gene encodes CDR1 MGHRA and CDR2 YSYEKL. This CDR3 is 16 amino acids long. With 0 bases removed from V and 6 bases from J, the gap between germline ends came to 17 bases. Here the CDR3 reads CASSQDGTGVRKTQYF. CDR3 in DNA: TGCGCCAGCAGCCAAGATGGAACTGGCGTTAGGAAGACCCAGTACTTC.

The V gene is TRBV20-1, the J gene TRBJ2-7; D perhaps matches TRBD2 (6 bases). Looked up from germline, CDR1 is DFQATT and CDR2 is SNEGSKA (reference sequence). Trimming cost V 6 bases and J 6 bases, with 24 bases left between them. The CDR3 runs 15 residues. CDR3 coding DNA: TGCAGTGCCCTAACCCCTCGGGGAGGATTCTCCGAGCAGTACTTC. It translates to CSALTPRGGFSEQYF.

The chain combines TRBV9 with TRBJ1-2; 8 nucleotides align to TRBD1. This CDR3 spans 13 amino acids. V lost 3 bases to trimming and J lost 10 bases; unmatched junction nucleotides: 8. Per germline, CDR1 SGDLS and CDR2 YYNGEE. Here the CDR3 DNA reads TGTGCCAGCAGCGCAGGGACAGGACTTTCCTACACCTTC. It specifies CASSAGTGLSYTF.

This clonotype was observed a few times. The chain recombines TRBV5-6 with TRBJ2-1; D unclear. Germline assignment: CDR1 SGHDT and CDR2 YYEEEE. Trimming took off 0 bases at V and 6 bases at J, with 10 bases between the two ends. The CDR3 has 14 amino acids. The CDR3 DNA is TGTGCCAGCAGCTTGGGTGATAGTGGCAATGAGCAGTTCTTC. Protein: CASSLGDSGNEQFF.

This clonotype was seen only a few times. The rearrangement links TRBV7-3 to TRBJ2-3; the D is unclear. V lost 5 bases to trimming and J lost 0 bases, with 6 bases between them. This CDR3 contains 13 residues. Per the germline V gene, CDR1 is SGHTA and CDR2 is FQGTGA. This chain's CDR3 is CASSLHSTDTQYF. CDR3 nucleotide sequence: TGTGCCAGCAGCCTCCATAGCACAGATACGCAGTATTTT.

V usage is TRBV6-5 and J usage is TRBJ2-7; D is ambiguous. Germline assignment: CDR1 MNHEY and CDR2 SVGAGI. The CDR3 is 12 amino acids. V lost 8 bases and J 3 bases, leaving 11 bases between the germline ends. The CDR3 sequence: CASRRDNYEQYF. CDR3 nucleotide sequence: TGTGCCAGCCGTAGGGATAACTACGAGCAGTACTTC.

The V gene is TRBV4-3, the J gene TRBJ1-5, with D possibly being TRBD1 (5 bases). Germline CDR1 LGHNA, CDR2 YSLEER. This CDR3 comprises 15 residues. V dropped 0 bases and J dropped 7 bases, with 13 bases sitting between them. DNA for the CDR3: TGCGCCAGCAGCCAAGATAGGGGTTCTTCCCAGCCCCAGCATTTT. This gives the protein CASSQDRGSSQPQHF.

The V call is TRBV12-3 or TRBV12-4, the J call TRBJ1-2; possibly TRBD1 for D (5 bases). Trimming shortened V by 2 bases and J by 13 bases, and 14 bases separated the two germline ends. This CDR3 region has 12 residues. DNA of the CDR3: TGTGCCAGCAGTTTACAGGGATCTTTTGTCACCTTC. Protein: CASSLQGSFVTF.

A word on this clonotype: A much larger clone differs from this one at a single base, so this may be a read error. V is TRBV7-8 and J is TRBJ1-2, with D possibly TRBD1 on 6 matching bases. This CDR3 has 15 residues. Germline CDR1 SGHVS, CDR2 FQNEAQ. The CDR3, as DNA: TGTGCCAGCAGCTCAAGACCCAGGGACAACTATGGCTACATCTTC. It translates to CASSSRPRDNYGYIF.

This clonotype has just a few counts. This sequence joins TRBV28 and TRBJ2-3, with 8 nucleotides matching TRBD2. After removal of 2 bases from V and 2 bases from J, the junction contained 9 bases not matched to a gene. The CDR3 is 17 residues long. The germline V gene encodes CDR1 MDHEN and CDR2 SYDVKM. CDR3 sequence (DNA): TGTGCCAGCAGTTTAGAACTAGCGGAGTCGTTCACAGATACGCAGTATTTT. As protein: CASSLELAESFTDTQYF.

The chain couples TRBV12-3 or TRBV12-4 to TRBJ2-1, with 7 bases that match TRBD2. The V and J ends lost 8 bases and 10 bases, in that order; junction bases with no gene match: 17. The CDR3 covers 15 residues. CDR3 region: CASALWGTTLVEQFF. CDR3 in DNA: TGTGCCAGCGCCTTATGGGGGACTACCTTGGTGGAGCAGTTCTTC.

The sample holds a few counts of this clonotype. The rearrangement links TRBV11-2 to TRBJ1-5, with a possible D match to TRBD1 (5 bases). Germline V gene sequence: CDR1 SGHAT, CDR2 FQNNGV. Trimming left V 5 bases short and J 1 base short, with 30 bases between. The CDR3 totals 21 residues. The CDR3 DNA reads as TGTGCCAGCAGCCAACTCCCCGTCGGTACAGGAGCTTTTTACAGCAATCAGCCCCAGCATTTT. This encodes CASSQLPVGTGAFYSNQPQHF. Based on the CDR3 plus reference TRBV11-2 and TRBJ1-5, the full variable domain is EAGVAQSPRYKIIEKRQSVAFWCNPISGHATLYWYQQILGQGPKLLIQFQNNGVVDDSQLPKDRFSAERLKGVDSTLKIQPAKLEDSAVYLCASSQLPVGTGAFYSNQPQHFGDGTRLSIL.

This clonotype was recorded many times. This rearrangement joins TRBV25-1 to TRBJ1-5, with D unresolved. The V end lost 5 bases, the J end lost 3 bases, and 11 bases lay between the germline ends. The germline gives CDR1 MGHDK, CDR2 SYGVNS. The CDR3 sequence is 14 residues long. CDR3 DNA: TGTGCCAGCAGTCAAGCGGGTCCCAATCAGCCCCAGCATTTT. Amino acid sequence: CASSQAGPNQPQHF.

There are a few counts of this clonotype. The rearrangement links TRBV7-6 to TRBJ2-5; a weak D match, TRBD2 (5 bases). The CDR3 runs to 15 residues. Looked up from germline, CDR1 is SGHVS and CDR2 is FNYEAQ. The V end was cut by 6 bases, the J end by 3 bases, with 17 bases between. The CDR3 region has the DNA TGTGCCAGCAGTCACCCCTACGGGAAAAAAGAGACCCAGTACTTC. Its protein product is CASSHPYGKKETQYF.

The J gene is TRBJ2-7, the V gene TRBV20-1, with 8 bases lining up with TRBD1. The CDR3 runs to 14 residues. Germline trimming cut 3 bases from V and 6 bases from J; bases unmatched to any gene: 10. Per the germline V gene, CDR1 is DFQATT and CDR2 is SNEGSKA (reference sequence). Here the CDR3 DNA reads TGCAGTGCTAGCCCCGGGACAGGATTAATCGAGCAGTACTTC. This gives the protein CSASPGTGLIEQYF.

The CDR3 region is CSVYGGEAYEQYF. Here the CDR3 DNA reads TGCAGCGTTTACGGGGGAGAGGCCTACGAGCAGTACTTC. The chain couples TRBV29-1 to TRBJ2-7; maybe TRBD2 (6 bases). This CDR3 is built from 13 residues. The germline CDR1 and CDR2 sequences are SQVTM and ANQGSEA. The V end lost 5 bases, the J end lost 2 bases, and 13 bases lay between the germline ends.

The CDR3 DNA follows: TGTGCTAGTGGTCCCGGAGCTAAGACTAGCGGGCAAACAGATACGCAGTATTTT. Protein product: CASGPGAKTSGQTDTQYF. This chain links TRBV12-5 with TRBJ2-3; 10 nucleotides agree with TRBD2. Germline CDR1 is LGHNT and CDR2 is FRNRAP. The CDR3 consists of 18 residues. The ends lost 5 bases at V and 3 bases at J; junction bases unmatched: 14. Together with reference TRBV12-5 and TRBJ2-3, the CDR3 gives the full variable domain: DARVTQTPRHKVTEMGQEVTMRCQPILGHNTVFWYRQTMMQGLELLAYFRNRAPLDDSGMPKDRFSAEMPDATLATLKIQPSEPRDSAVYFCASGPGAKTSGQTDTQYFGPGTRLTVL.

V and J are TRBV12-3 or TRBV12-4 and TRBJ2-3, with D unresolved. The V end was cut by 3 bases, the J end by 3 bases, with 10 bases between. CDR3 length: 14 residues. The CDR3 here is CASSFRVTTDTQYF. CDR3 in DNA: TGTGCCAGCAGTTTTCGGGTGACAACAGATACGCAGTATTTT.

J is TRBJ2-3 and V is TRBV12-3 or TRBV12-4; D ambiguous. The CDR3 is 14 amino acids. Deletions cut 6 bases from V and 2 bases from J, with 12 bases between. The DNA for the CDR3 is TGTGCCAGCAGCCTTGAAAGTGTCACAGATACGCAGTATTTT. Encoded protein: CASSLESVTDTQYF.

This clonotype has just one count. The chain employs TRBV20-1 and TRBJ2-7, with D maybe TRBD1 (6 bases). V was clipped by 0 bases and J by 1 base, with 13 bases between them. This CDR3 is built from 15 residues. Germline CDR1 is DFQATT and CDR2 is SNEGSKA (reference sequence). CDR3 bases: TGCAGTGCTAGAGATTGGACAGAAGAATCCTACGAGCAGTACTTC. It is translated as CSARDWTEESYEQYF.

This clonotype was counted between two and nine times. The CDR3 protein is CASSLVPGIEETQYF. The CDR3 DNA follows: TGCGCCAGCAGCTTGGTGCCGGGGATCGAAGAGACCCAGTACTTC. The chain links TRBV5-1 to TRBJ2-5; maybe TRBD2 (5 bases). The germline CDR1 and CDR2 sequences are SGHRS and YFSETQ. The CDR3 is 15 residues long. V lost 0 bases to trimming and J lost 3 bases, with 12 bases between them.

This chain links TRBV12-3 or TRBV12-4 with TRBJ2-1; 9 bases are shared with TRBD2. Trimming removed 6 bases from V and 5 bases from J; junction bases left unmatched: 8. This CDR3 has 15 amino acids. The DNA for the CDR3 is TGTGCCAGCAGATGGGGGACTAGCACCGACAATGAGCAGTTCTTC. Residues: CASRWGTSTDNEQFF.

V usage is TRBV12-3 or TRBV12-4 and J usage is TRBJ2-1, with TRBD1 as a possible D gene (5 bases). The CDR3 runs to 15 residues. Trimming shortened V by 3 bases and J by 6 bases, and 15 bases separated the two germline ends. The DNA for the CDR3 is TGTGCCAGCAGTTTTGGGGCCATAGCCCGCAATGAGCAGTTCTTC. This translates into CASSFGAIARNEQFF.

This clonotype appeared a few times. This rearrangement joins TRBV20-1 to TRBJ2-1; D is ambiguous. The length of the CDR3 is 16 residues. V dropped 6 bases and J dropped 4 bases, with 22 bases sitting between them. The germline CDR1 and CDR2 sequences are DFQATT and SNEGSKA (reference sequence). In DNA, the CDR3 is TGCAGTGCCAAAGGAACCGGGCCTTTCCTATACAATGAGCAGTTCTTC. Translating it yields CSAKGTGPFLYNEQFF.

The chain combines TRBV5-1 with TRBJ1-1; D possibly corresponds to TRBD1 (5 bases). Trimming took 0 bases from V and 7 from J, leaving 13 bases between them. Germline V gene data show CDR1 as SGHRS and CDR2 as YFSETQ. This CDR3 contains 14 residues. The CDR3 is CASSLVARVGEAFF. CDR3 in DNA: TGCGCCAGCAGCTTGGTGGCCAGGGTTGGTGAAGCTTTCTTT.

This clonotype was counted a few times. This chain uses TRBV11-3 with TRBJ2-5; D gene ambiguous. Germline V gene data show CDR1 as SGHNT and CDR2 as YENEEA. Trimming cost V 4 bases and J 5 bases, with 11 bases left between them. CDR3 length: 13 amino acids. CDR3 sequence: CASSSESTETQYF. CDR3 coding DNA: TGTGCCAGCAGCTCAGAGAGTACGGAGACCCAGTACTTC.

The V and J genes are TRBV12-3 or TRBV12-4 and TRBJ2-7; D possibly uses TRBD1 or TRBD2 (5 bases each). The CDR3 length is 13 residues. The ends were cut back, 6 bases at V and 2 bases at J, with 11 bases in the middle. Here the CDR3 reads CASRGDGAYEQYF. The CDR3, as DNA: TGTGCCAGCAGGGGGGACGGCGCCTACGAGCAGTACTTC.

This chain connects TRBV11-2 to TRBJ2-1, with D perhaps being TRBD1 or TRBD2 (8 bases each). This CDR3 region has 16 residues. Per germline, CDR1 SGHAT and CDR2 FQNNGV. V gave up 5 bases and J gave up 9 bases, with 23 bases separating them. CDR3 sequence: CASSPRGGTGTGEQFF. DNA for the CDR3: TGTGCCAGCAGCCCCCGGGGGGGGACAGGAACGGGTGAGCAGTTCTTC.

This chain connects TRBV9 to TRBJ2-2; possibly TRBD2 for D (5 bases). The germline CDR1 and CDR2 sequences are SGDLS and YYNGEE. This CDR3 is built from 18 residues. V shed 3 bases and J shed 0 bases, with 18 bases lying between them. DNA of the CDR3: TGTGCCAGCAGCGCCCCCCCTTCGGACTCTTCGAACACCGGGGAGCTGTTTTTT. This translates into CASSAPPSDSSNTGELFF.

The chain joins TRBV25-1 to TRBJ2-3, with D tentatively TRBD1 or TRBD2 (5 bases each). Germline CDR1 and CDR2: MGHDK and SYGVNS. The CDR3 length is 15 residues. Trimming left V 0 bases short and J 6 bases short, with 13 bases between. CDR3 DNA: TGTGCCAGCAGTGAATATTTCCCCGAGGGGGATACGCAGTATTTT. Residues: CASSEYFPEGDTQYF.

The CDR3 here is CSVEDPGTSSYNEQFF. DNA for the CDR3: TGCAGCGTTGAAGATCCCGGGACAAGCTCCTACAATGAGCAGTTCTTC. The chain uses TRBV29-1 and TRBJ2-1; possibly TRBD1 for D (6 bases). The V and J ends lost 0 bases and 0 bases respectively, with 12 bases between them. This CDR3 is 16 amino acids long. Germline V gene lookup returns CDR1 SQVTM and CDR2 ANQGSEA.

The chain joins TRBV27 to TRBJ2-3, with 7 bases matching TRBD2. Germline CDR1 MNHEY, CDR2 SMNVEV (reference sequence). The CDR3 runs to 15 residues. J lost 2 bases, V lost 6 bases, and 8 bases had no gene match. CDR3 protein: CASSPWGTITDTQYF. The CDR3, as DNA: TGTGCCAGCAGCCCTTGGGGGACTATCACAGATACGCAGTATTTT.